Only a few counts were recorded for the clone carrying this T cell receptor beta chain. These data originate in a study of CD8 T cells in Susac syndrome. Germline V CDR1 and CDR2: PRHDT, FYEKMQ (reference sequence). The CDR3 consists of 14 residues. Trimming stripped 7 bases from V and 6 bases from J, with 15 bases between. Random hexamers served to reverse transcribe about 0.45 to 1 ug RNA. TCRdb re-called the immunoSEQ multiplex PCR reads with MiXCR, one entry per CDR3 protein. Counted here are under 550,000 distinct CDR3 sequences, 75% to 90% occurring once; the ten biggest clones make up 0.09% to 0.15%.

The receptor comes from a human donor with multiple sclerosis. The genes are TRBV13 and TRBJ1-4; a weak D match, TRBD1 (6 bases). Input material: CD8+ T cells from PBMCs. CDR3 sequence reads: CASKGGGEDEKLFF. CDR3 in DNA: TGTGCCAGCAAAGGGGGGGGCGAGGATGAAAAACTGTTTTTT. The full variable domain, in which reference TRBV13 and TRBJ1-4 provide the parts outside the CDR3, is AAGVIQSPRHLIKEKRETATLKCYPIPRHDTVYWYQQGPGQDPQFLISFYEKMQSDKGSIPDRFSAQQFSDYHSELNMSSLELGDSALYFCASKGGGEDEKLFFGSGTQLSVL.